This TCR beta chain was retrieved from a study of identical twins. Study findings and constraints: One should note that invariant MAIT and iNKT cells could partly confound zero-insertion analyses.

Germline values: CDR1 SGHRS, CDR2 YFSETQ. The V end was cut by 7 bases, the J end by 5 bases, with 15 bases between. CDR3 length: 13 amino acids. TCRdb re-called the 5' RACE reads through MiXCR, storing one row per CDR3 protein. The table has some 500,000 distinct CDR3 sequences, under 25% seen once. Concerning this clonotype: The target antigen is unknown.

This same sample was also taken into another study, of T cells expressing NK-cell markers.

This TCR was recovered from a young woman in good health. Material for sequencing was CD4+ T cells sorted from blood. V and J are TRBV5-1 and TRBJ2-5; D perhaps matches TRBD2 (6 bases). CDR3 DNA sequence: TGCGCCAGCGACTCACTAGCAGGGGAGACCCAGTACTTC. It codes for CASDSLAGETQYF.